This T cell receptor (beta chain) was recorded in a study of blood T cells in healthy people across ages. CDR3 length equals 16 residues. The germline V gene encodes CDR1 DFQATT and CDR2 SNEGSKA (reference sequence). Trimming removed 3 bases from V and 2 bases from J, with 19 bases in between. Then a second PCR, running about 6 to 12 cycles, was carried out with a sample-barcoded 5' primer and a J-beta primer mix. Template switching added a 12-random-nucleotide identifier to every cDNA molecule. In TCRdb, the 5' RACE reads were re-called with MiXCR into one record per CDR3 protein. The sample lists about 720,000 distinct CDR3 sequences, approximately 21% seen once, with less than 25% in the top ten. This clonotype was detected once.

This sequence originates from a man aged 70 or older in good health. The specimen sequenced was blood. The chain couples TRBV20-1 to TRBJ1-2; D may be TRBD1 (6 bases). The CDR3 DNA is TGCAGTGCTAGTAGTTACAGGGACGGACCGAACTATGGCTACACCTTC. The encoded protein is CSASSYRDGPNYGYTF.